These 4 T cell receptor beta chains were all obtained from the same sample, sequenced in a study of CD8 T cells in Susac syndrome (dated by TCRdb to the late 2010s). The receptor library was made with the immunoSEQ multiplex PCR assay. RNA was extracted using the RNeasy kit, and about 0.5 to 1 ug of the RNA was reverse transcribed with random hexamers. In TCRdb, the public reads were trimmed at Q25 with fastp and aligned with MiXCR, with productive beta chains retained. Rows are unified per CDR3 protein, each entry keeping the most common DNA and genes. For this sample the table gives 110,000 to 150,000 distinct CDR3 sequences, of which almost 96% were detected only once. The ten largest clones capture less than 0.085% of the sample. The sequencing input was CD4+ T cells from PBMCs. All receptors come from a human donor with Susac syndrome.

The chain couples TRBV5-6 to TRBJ1-2, with a possible D match to TRBD1 (5 bases). This CDR3 has 14 residues. V shed 2 bases and J shed 4 bases, with 12 bases lying between them. Germline V gene sequence: CDR1 SGHDT, CDR2 YYEEEE. CDR3 loop: CASSFRVLLYGYTF. The CDR3 bases are TGTGCCAGCAGCTTCAGGGTTTTACTCTATGGCTACACCTTC.

This chain connects TRBV24-1 to TRBJ2-1, with a possible D match to TRBD2 (7 bases). V dropped 9 bases and J dropped 6 bases, with 14 bases sitting between them. Germline V lookup: CDR1 KGHDR, CDR2 SFDVKD. This CDR3 is built from 13 residues. This CDR3 is CATRGGGGNEQFF. The CDR3 nucleotides read TGTGCCACCCGAGGGGGGGGCGGCAATGAGCAGTTCTTC.

V and J are TRBV7-2 and TRBJ1-5, with D possibly matching TRBD1 (5 bases). V was trimmed by 2 bases and J by 3 bases, leaving 11 bases between them. Germline CDR1 is SGHTA and CDR2 is FQGNSA. The CDR3 is 15 amino acids. CDR3 sequence reads: CASSLIGGTNQPQHF. For the CDR3, the DNA is TGTGCCAGCAGCTTAATCGGCGGGACCAATCAGCCCCAGCATTTT.

This clonotype was detected only once. The chain is built from TRBV25-1 and TRBJ2-1; 8 nucleotides match TRBD2. Trimming cost V 6 bases and J 9 bases; bases outside gene matches: 7. Germline-derived CDR1 and CDR2 are MGHDK and SYGVNS. The length of the CDR3 is 13 residues. The CDR3 region has the DNA TGTGCCAGCAGGCGGGAGGCTCTGGGTGAGCAGTTCTTC. Translating gives CASRREALGEQFF.